Below are 21 T cell receptor beta chains sequenced from a single sample in a study of blood T cells in healthy people across ages. Next came a second PCR, run for about 7 to 12 cycles, which used a sample-barcoded 5' primer along with a J-beta primer mix. One entry per CDR3 protein results from TCRdb running MiXCR on the 5' RACE reads. The table shows about 1.4 million distinct CDR3 sequences, with approximately 59% occurring only once. Sequenced material: blood. These receptors were taken from a man aged 18 to 30 in good health.

The chain couples TRBV9 to TRBJ2-7; 12 bases align to TRBD2. The CDR3 has 16 amino acids. Per germline, CDR1 SGDLS and CDR2 YYNGEE. The V segment lost 0 bases and the J segment 2 bases; nucleotides outside the gene matches: 3. The chain's CDR3 is CASSVGGLAGTYEQYF. In nucleotides, the CDR3 is TGTGCCAGCAGCGTAGGAGGACTAGCGGGAACCTACGAGCAGTACTTC. Using reference TRBV9 and TRBJ2-7 for the parts outside the CDR3, the full variable domain is DSGVTQTPKHLITATGQRVTLRCSPRSGDLSVYWYQQSLDQGLQFLIQYYNGEERAKGNILERFSAQQFPDLHSELNLSSLELGDSALYFCASSVGGLAGTYEQYFGPGTRLTVT.

The J gene is TRBJ2-7, the V gene TRBV3-1; D is perhaps TRBD1 (5 bases). V lost 1 base to trimming and J lost 9 bases, with 13 bases between them. This CDR3 contains 13 residues. Germline V gene sequence: CDR1 LGHDT, CDR2 YNNKEL (reference sequence). CDR3 sequence: CASSQVDKRGQYF. CDR3 bases: TGTGCCAGCAGCCAAGTGGACAAACGAGGGCAGTACTTC.

This chain uses TRBV6-2 or TRBV6-3 with TRBJ1-2; 7 bases agree with TRBD1. The V and J ends lost 7 bases and 6 bases, in that order; junction bases with no gene match: 5. Germline V lookup: CDR1 MNHEY, CDR2 SVGEGT. The CDR3 is 12 amino acids. CDR3 sequence: CASTGQVDGYTF. CDR3 DNA: TGTGCCAGCACCGGACAGGTAGATGGCTACACCTTC.

V usage is TRBV12-3 or TRBV12-4 and J usage is TRBJ2-1; weak D call: TRBD1 (6 bases). V dropped 5 bases and J dropped 4 bases, with 15 bases sitting between them. This CDR3 is 15 amino acids long. The CDR3 loop is CASSKGHFTYNEQFF. The DNA for the CDR3 is TGTGCCAGCAGTAAGGGACACTTTACTTACAATGAGCAGTTCTTC.

To note about this clonotype: Sequence at one end of the junction differs from germline and may be a read error. The chain carries TRBV7-7 and TRBJ2-3; no firm D call. This CDR3 has 13 residues. From germline, CDR1 is SSHAT and CDR2 FNYEAQ (reference sequence). The CDR3 region is CASSLFTTDTQYF. The DNA for the CDR3 is TGTGCTAGCAGCTTATTTACCACAGATACGCAGTATTTT.

The V and J genes are TRBV3-1 and TRBJ2-1; D not resolved. Trimming shortened V by 0 bases and J by 9 bases, and 15 bases separated the two germline ends. The CDR3 runs to 15 residues. In germline, CDR1 is LGHDT, CDR2 YNNKEL (reference sequence). The CDR3 is CASSQDPGPMGEQFF. The CDR3 coding sequence is TGTGCCAGCAGCCAAGATCCAGGTCCGATGGGTGAGCAGTTCTTC.

The chain uses TRBV20-1 and TRBJ2-4, with TRBD2 as a possible D gene (5 bases). The CDR3 is 15 residues long. Trimming shortened V by 0 bases and J by 5 bases, and 14 bases separated the two germline ends. Per the germline V gene, CDR1 is DFQATT and CDR2 is SNEGSKA (reference sequence). CDR3 sequence: CSAREPRGAQNIQYF. As DNA, the CDR3 is TGCAGTGCTAGAGAGCCCCGGGGAGCACAAAACATTCAGTACTTC.

The chain uses TRBV20-1 and TRBJ2-4; D may correspond to TRBD1 or TRBD2 (6 bases each). The CDR3 length is 13 residues. The V end lost 6 bases, the J end lost 6 bases, and 15 bases lay between the germline ends. Germline CDR1 and CDR2: DFQATT and SNEGSKA (reference sequence). This CDR3 is CSAVGGIGNIQYF. The CDR3 nucleotides read TGCAGTGCGGTGGGGGGCATCGGAAACATTCAGTACTTC.

The chain is built from TRBV2 and TRBJ1-3; D uncertain. CDR3 size: 15 residues. Germline V gene sequence: CDR1 SNHLY, CDR2 FYNNEI. The V and J ends lost 6 bases and 0 bases respectively, with 12 bases between them. The CDR3 coding sequence is TGTGCCAGCAGCGAGACTCTTTTCTCTGGAAACACCATATATTTT. This encodes CASSETLFSGNTIYF.

The chain joins TRBV18 to TRBJ2-1, with D unclear. The CDR3 has 13 amino acids. The V gene lost 6 bases and the J gene lost 5 bases, with 11 bases spanning the gap. Germline lookup yields CDR1 KGHSH and CDR2 LQKENI. In DNA, the CDR3 is TGTGCCAGCTCGCGAGAAGCGCACAATGAGCAGTTCTTC. Protein product: CASSREAHNEQFF.

V usage is TRBV7-2 and J usage is TRBJ2-3; 11 nucleotides agree with TRBD2. There are 17 residues in the CDR3. Per germline, CDR1 SGHTA and CDR2 FQGNSA. The V gene end was trimmed by 5 bases and the J gene end by 5 bases; junction bases not matched to a gene: 12. The CDR3 region has the DNA TGTGCCAGCAGCCGATTTACTAGCGGGGGCGCGGAAGATACGCAGTATTTT. Protein sequence: CASSRFTSGGAEDTQYF.

The chain has TRBV6-1 and TRBJ1-5; D possibly corresponds to TRBD1 (6 bases). V was clipped by 4 bases and J by 3 bases, with 7 bases between them. The V gene's germline CDR1 is MNHNS and CDR2 SASEGT. The CDR3 runs to 13 residues. CDR3 residues: CASSGTDNQPQHF. In DNA, the CDR3 is TGTGCCAGCAGTGGGACAGACAATCAGCCCCAGCATTTT.

The chain joins TRBV23-1 to TRBJ2-5; D is ambiguous. TRBV23-1 belongs to the ORF category, with a function that is uncertain. The CDR3 runs 13 residues. V was trimmed by 4 bases and J by 5 bases, leaving 11 bases between them. The CDR3, as DNA: TGCGCCAGCAGTCCTTTCCGGATCGAGACCCAGTACTTC. Its translation is CASSPFRIETQYF.

The gene calls are TRBV6-2 or TRBV6-3 and TRBJ2-5; TRBD2 might be the D (5 bases). Germline V CDR1 and CDR2: MNHEY, SVGEGT. CDR3 length: 14 residues. V lost 6 bases and J lost 3, with 14 bases in between. The CDR3 sequence is CASSPPVGEETQYF. CDR3 bases: TGTGCCAGCAGCCCCCCAGTGGGAGAAGAGACCCAGTACTTC.

This clonotype appeared once. The V and J genes are TRBV16 and TRBJ1-2; tentative D call: TRBD1 (5 bases). Trimming took 0 bases from V and 5 from J, leaving 7 bases between them. The germline gives CDR1 KGHSY, CDR2 FQNENV. The CDR3 totals 13 residues. The CDR3 spells CASSQSDSYGYTF. The CDR3 nucleotides read TGTGCCAGCAGCCAATCAGACAGTTATGGCTACACCTTC.

The rearrangement uses TRBV20-1 and TRBJ1-4; no reliable D call. The CDR3 spans 14 residues. V was cut by 6 bases and J by 1 base, with 12 bases left in between. In germline, CDR1 is DFQATT, CDR2 SNEGSKA (reference sequence). CDR3 protein: CSAPQQLTNEKLFF. CDR3 DNA sequence: TGCAGTGCCCCCCAACAGCTAACTAATGAAAAACTGTTTTTT.

J is TRBJ1-5 and V is TRBV20-1; 8 bases line up with TRBD1. This CDR3 is built from 14 residues. Trimming took 4 bases from V and 7 from J; bases not matched to a gene: 9. Germline V gene lookup returns CDR1 DFQATT and CDR2 SNEGSKA (reference sequence). The CDR3 spells CSATHGQGGQPQHF. Here the CDR3 DNA reads TGCAGTGCTACCCACGGACAGGGTGGGCAGCCCCAGCATTTT.

The chain joins TRBV6-6 to TRBJ2-3; TRBD2 agrees at 8 bases. The germline gives CDR1 MNHNY, CDR2 SVGAGI (reference sequence). There are 13 residues in the CDR3. V shed 11 bases, J shed 0 bases, and the junction held 4 bases outside the gene matches. CDR3 sequence reads: CAHGGVSTDTQYF. The CDR3 region has the DNA TGTGCCCACGGGGGGGTGAGCACAGATACGCAGTATTTT.

This clonotype was detected a few times. The V call is TRBV27, the J call TRBJ2-5, with 11 positions matching TRBD1. The CDR3 length is 17 residues. Germline trimming cut 0 bases from V and 11 bases from J; bases unmatched to any gene: 14. Germline CDR1 MNHEY, CDR2 SMNVEV (reference sequence). CDR3 DNA sequence: TGTGCCAGCAGTTTATCCCGAATTCGGACAGGGGGCAGTGAGCAGTACTTC. Translation gives CASSLSRIRTGGSEQYF.

This clonotype was recorded once. V usage is TRBV4-1 and J usage is TRBJ2-7; D perhaps matches TRBD2 (6 bases). Judging by the DNA end, TRBJ2-5 fits better; the J call may be wrong. Germline V lookup: CDR1 MGHRA, CDR2 YSYEKL. This CDR3 region has 15 residues. The CDR3 DNA is TGCGCCAGCAGCCAAGTAGACGGGAGTGGTGAGACCCAGTACTTC. Amino acids: CASSQVDGSGETQYF.

The gene calls are TRBV4-1 and TRBJ2-4, with 7 bases aligning to TRBD1. The V segment lost 0 bases and the J segment 15 bases; nucleotides outside the gene matches: 20. Germline V gives CDR1 MGHRA, CDR2 YSYEKL. The CDR3 loop spans 17 amino acids. CDR3 nucleotides: TGCGCCAGCAGCCAAGATGCCCCCGGGACAGTTTTTGGTCAGCGGTACTTC. As protein: CASSQDAPGTVFGQRYF.